This section outlines one T cell receptor (beta chain) sequence together with its context. Trimming pared 0 bases from V and 5 bases from J, leaving 5 bases between. Germline CDR1 SGHTA, CDR2 FQGNSA. This CDR3 spans 13 amino acids. Sequencing used immunoSEQ multiplex PCR; TCRdb keeps in-frame clones, though not all of them. The repertoire consists of 62,000 or so clones, with roughly 98% occurring once and the leading ten covering 0.34%. This sample is drawn from a study of Tregs in tolerant kidney transplant recipients. Here the sequenced sample was Tregs from blood, taken before the transplant. The clonotype comes from a human donor who received a combined kidney and bone marrow transplant. This sequence joins TRBV7-2 and TRBJ1-5; no reliable D call. CDR3 region: CASSLAPDQPQHF. In DNA, the CDR3 is TGTGCCAGCAGCTTAGCCCCAGATCAGCCCCAGCATTTT.